This TCR beta chain was identified during a study of blood T cell repertoires in COVID-19. The overall study: Some COVID-19 samples were acute and others convalescent; all came from the United States, Italy and Spain. In each case, the material was cDNA or gDNA derived from T cells, B-cell-depleted T cells, or PBMCs.

In the original processing: Reference gene primers were amplified, and this amplification served to estimate nucleated cell counts. The repertoire was sequenced with immunoSEQ multiplex PCR; TCRdb's copy has only in-frame clones and lacks some. V and J calls and clone size follow that table, whereas D and trimming were derived from the DNA. The repertoire includes about 210,000 clones, 83% of them detected once, and about 2.5% sits in the top ten. CDR1 and CDR2 from the germline V gene are MNHEY and SMNVEV (reference sequence). This CDR3 contains 14 residues. V lost 5 bases and J 1 base, leaving 10 bases between the germline ends.

This sequence joins TRBV27 and TRBJ2-3; D is possibly TRBD1 (5 bases). Specimen: peripheral blood. The origin of this receptor is a woman between 40 and 55 years old with active or convalescent COVID-19. DNA for the CDR3: TGTGCCAGCAGTCGACAGATGGGCACAGATACGCAGTATTTT. Its translation: CASSRQMGTDTQYF.